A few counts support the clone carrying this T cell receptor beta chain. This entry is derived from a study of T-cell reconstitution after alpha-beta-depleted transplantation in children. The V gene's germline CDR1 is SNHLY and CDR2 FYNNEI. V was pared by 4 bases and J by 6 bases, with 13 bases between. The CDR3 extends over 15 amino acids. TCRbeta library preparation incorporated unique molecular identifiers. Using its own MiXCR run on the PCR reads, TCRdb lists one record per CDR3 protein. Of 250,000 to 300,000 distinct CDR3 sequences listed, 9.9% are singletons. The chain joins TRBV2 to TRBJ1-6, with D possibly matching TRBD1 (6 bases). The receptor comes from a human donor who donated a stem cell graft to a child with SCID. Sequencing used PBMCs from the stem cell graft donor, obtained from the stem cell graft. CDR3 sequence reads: CASSVPGVVNSPLHF. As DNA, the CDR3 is TGTGCCAGCAGTGTCCCAGGGGTGGTTAATTCACCCCTCCACTTT.